The 23 T cell receptor beta chains below all came from one sample that was sequenced in a study of cytomegalovirus exposure and HLA in healthy donors. The PCR contained 60 Vbeta and 13 Jbeta primers. Libraries were prepared by immunoSEQ multiplex PCR; TCRdb keeps only in-frame clonotypes and omits some of them. This sample has about 140,000 clones; almost 85% occur once, and the top ten carry roughly 3.4%. The material sequenced was PBMCs. The receptor set was obtained from a man younger than 35 in good health and CMV-seropositive.

This clone came up a few times. DNA of the CDR3: TGTGCCTGTCAACAGGACCCCTCTGAAAAACTGTTTTTT. Encoded protein: CACQQDPSEKLFF. The chain links TRBV6-1 to TRBJ1-4; possible D gene TRBD1, 5 bases. The CDR3 totals 13 residues. Germline CDR1 is MNHNS and CDR2 is SASEGT. V was pared by 11 bases and J by 7 bases, with 17 bases between.

This clone was counted once. The sample has other DNA sequences that encode this CDR3 too. V is TRBV6-5 and J is TRBJ2-7; TRBD1 matches 8 bases. Germline V gives CDR1 MNHEY, CDR2 SVGAGI. V shed 2 bases and J 1 base; nucleotides not matched to a gene: 4. The CDR3 spans 15 residues. As DNA, the CDR3 is TGTGCCAGCAGTTACCGTGACAGGGGTTCCTACGAGCAGTACTTC. It translates to CASSYRDRGSYEQYF.

This clone was recorded once. The chain recombines TRBV19 with TRBJ2-1; possible D gene TRBD1, 6 bases. There are 15 residues in the CDR3. CDR1 is LNHDA, CDR2 SQIVND, per germline (reference sequence). V lost 7 bases and J 8 bases, leaving 21 bases between the germline ends. The CDR3 DNA reads TGTGCCAGTAACCAACCGGGACAAGGGAACTATGAGCAGTTCTTC. Its translation: CASNQPGQGNYEQFF. Variable domain in full (rest from reference TRBV19 and TRBJ2-1): DGGITQSPKYLFRKEGQNVTLSCEQNLNHDAMYWYRQDPGQGLRLIYYSQIVNDFQKGDIAEGYSVSREKKESFPLTVTSAQKNPTAFYLCASNQPGQGNYEQFFGPGTRLTVL.

CDR3 sequence (DNA): TGCGCCAGCAGCCAAATTCCCTTCGAGCGGGAGGCCACCTACAATGAGCAGTTCTTC. Its protein product is CASSQIPFEREATYNEQFF. This sequence joins TRBV4-1 and TRBJ2-1, with TRBD2 matching over 9 bases. Germline V gene sequence: CDR1 MGHRA, CDR2 YSYEKL. V trimming: 2 bases; J trimming: 2 bases; junction bases outside the gene matches: 13. The CDR3 totals 19 residues.

The chain couples TRBV13 to TRBJ1-1, with 8 bases aligning to TRBD1. V shed 4 bases and J 4 bases; nucleotides not matched to a gene: 8. CDR1 and CDR2 (germline): PRHDT, FYEKMQ (reference sequence). CDR3 length equals 15 residues. Here the CDR3 DNA reads TGTGCCAGCAGCTCGATCAGGGGGCAGCTCACTGAAGCTTTCTTT. This codes for CASSSIRGQLTEAFF.

The J gene is TRBJ1-2, the V gene TRBV4-1; tentatively, D is TRBD1 (6 bases). CDR1 and CDR2 from the germline V gene are MGHRA and YSYEKL. This CDR3 region has 14 residues. Trimming pared 2 bases from V and 8 bases from J, leaving 15 bases between. This chain's CDR3 is CASSQPGTPGGYTF. The CDR3 DNA reads as TGCGCCAGCAGCCAACCCGGGACACCCGGCGGCTACACCTTC.

The chain joins TRBV5-1 to TRBJ1-1; D remains ambiguous. CDR3 size: 13 residues. Trimming took 0 bases from V and 8 from J, leaving 11 bases between them. Per the germline V gene, CDR1 is SGHRS and CDR2 is YFSETQ. CDR3 bases: TGCGCCAGCAGCTTGGTTTCCTGGGAGGAAGCTTTCTTT. Its translation is CASSLVSWEEAFF.

The V and J genes are TRBV28 and TRBJ2-7, with 7 bases aligning to TRBD2. The trim removed 5 bases at V and 7 bases at J, leaving 17 bases unmatched. The length of the CDR3 is 16 residues. In germline, CDR1 is MDHEN, CDR2 SYDVKM. CDR3 DNA sequence: TGTGCCAGCAGTCCTCTGACGGATTCGGGGGAGGGGGAGCAGTACTTC. Residues: CASSPLTDSGEGEQYF.

V gene TRBV27 combines with J gene TRBJ2-3; 10 bases are shared with TRBD2. The CDR3 consists of 17 residues. The junction had 10 bases not matched to a gene; V was cut back by 3 bases and J by 4 bases. The V gene's germline CDR1 is MNHEY and CDR2 SMNVEV (reference sequence). Written as DNA, the CDR3 is TGTGCCAGCAGTTTGGGGAGAAGCGGGAGGGCCGCAGATACGCAGTATTTT. It codes for CASSLGRSGRAADTQYF.

This clone was observed a handful of times. This chain uses TRBV5-4 with TRBJ2-2; 7 bases line up with TRBD1. Germline V CDR1 and CDR2: SGHNT, YYREEE (reference sequence). V trimming: 0 bases; J trimming: 1 base; junction bases outside the gene matches: 3. The CDR3 is 16 residues long. CDR3 nucleotides: TGTGCCAGCAGCTTGGGGAGACAGGGGAACACCGGGGAGCTGTTTTTT. Amino acid sequence: CASSLGRQGNTGELFF. Variable domain in full (rest from reference TRBV5-4 and TRBJ2-2): ETGVTQSPTHLIKTRGQQVTLRCSSQSGHNTVSWYQQALGQGPQFIFQYYREEENGRGNFPPRFSGLQFPNYSSELNVNALELDDSALYLCASSLGRQGNTGELFFGEGSRLTVL.

V is TRBV4-1 and J is TRBJ2-7; 9 nucleotides align to TRBD2. Germline V CDR1 and CDR2: MGHRA, YSYEKL. The CDR3 totals 18 residues. The trim removed 0 bases at V and 0 bases at J, leaving 9 bases unmatched. The CDR3 sequence: CASSQDPAAGGVSYEQYF. Written as DNA, the CDR3 is TGCGCCAGCAGCCAAGATCCGGCTGCGGGAGGGGTCTCCTACGAGCAGTACTTC.

The V call is TRBV5-1, the J call TRBJ2-1; TRBD1 aligns across 9 bases. Germline V gives CDR1 SGHRS, CDR2 YFSETQ. The V gene end was trimmed by 0 bases and the J gene end by 7 bases; junction bases not matched to a gene: 11. The CDR3 spans 17 residues. DNA for the CDR3: TGCGCCAGCAGCTTGGCCTTAACACAGGGGGCAGGAAATGAGCAGTTCTTC. This sequence encodes CASSLALTQGAGNEQFF.

The chain carries TRBV6-5 and TRBJ2-7, with TRBD2 matching over 14 bases. Trimming at V came to 5 bases and at J to 3 bases, leaving 3 bases not matched to a gene. The CDR3 runs 15 residues. CDR1 is MNHEY, CDR2 SVGAGI, per germline. CDR3 protein: CASSPGTSGSYEQYF. The CDR3, as DNA: TGTGCCAGCAGTCCCGGGACTAGCGGGAGCTACGAGCAGTACTTC.

The J gene is TRBJ1-1, the V gene TRBV27; tentative D call: TRBD1 (6 bases). Germline V gives CDR1 MNHEY, CDR2 SMNVEV (reference sequence). Trimming shortened V by 5 bases and J by 0 bases, and 19 bases separated the two germline ends. The CDR3 loop spans 17 amino acids. CDR3 nucleotides: TGTGCCAGCAGTCCCAGGACAGTGAGGGGGATGAACACTGAAGCTTTCTTT. Translated: CASSPRTVRGMNTEAFF.

J is TRBJ1-2 and V is TRBV27; 8 nucleotides align to TRBD1. CDR3 size: 15 residues. Germline-derived CDR1 and CDR2 are MNHEY and SMNVEV (reference sequence). After removal of 5 bases from V and 2 bases from J, the junction contained 7 bases not matched to a gene. The CDR3 is CASSTGTGTNYGYTF. In DNA, the CDR3 is TGTGCCAGCAGTACCGGGACAGGAACGAACTATGGCTACACCTTC.

This clone came up once. The J gene is TRBJ2-7, the V gene TRBV28, with 9 nucleotides matching TRBD1. The ends lost 4 bases at V and 6 bases at J; junction bases unmatched: 13. The CDR3 totals 16 residues. The germline V gene has CDR1 MDHEN and CDR2 SYDVKM. CDR3: CASSSPRDRAKGEQYF. DNA of the CDR3: TGTGCCAGCAGTTCCCCCCGGGACAGGGCTAAGGGCGAGCAGTACTTC.

J is TRBJ2-4 and V is TRBV6-6, with TRBD1 matching over 9 bases. CDR3 length: 16 residues. The germline gives CDR1 MNHNY, CDR2 SVGAGI (reference sequence). Unmatched junction bases numbered 13, after V lost 5 bases and J lost 8 bases. The CDR3 sequence is CASSPGTGIKRDIQYF. As DNA, the CDR3 is TGTGCCAGCAGTCCCGGGACAGGGATTAAGAGGGACATTCAGTACTTC.

The chain links TRBV6-5 to TRBJ2-7, with 11 bases lining up with TRBD2. Germline V gene sequence: CDR1 MNHEY, CDR2 SVGAGI. V shed 5 bases and J 4 bases; nucleotides not matched to a gene: 7. The CDR3 is 15 amino acids. CDR3 protein: CASSATSGSIYEQYF. The CDR3 DNA reads TGTGCCAGCAGTGCTACTAGCGGGAGCATTTACGAGCAGTACTTC.

V is TRBV6-6 and J is TRBJ2-3; TRBD1 aligns across 7 bases. Germline V gene sequence: CDR1 MNHNY, CDR2 SVGAGI (reference sequence). CDR3 length equals 12 residues. Trimming removed 5 bases from V and 5 bases from J; junction bases left unmatched: 1. The CDR3: CASSRDRDTQYF. The CDR3 coding sequence is TGTGCCAGCAGTCGGGACAGAGATACGCAGTATTTT.

This clone was recorded a few times. The rearrangement links TRBV6-6 to TRBJ2-3; 8 bases match TRBD1. Germline CDR1 MNHNY, CDR2 SVGAGI (reference sequence). Unmatched junction bases numbered 12, after V lost 8 bases and J lost 2 bases. This CDR3 is 16 amino acids long. CDR3 sequence reads: CASVRQGTSPTDTQYF. As DNA, the CDR3 is TGTGCCAGCGTCCGACAGGGGACCTCCCCCACAGATACGCAGTATTTT.

This sequence joins TRBV7-3 and TRBJ2-3; 9 bases align to TRBD2. V dropped 2 bases and J dropped 1; count of bases not matched to a gene: 7. The CDR3 length is 17 residues. Germline CDR1 and CDR2: SGHTA and FQGTGA. In nucleotides, the CDR3 is TGTGCCAGCAGCTTAGGGCTAGCGGGATTCGGCACAGATACGCAGTATTTT. Its protein is CASSLGLAGFGTDTQYF.

The rearrangement uses TRBV30 and TRBJ2-5; 11 bases are shared with TRBD1. The J segment lost 4 bases and the V segment lost 1 base, leaving 11 bases of the junction unmatched. The CDR3 contains 17 residues. CDR1 is GTSNPN, CDR2 SVGIG, per germline (reference sequence). The CDR3 nucleotides are TGTGCCTGGAGTGCCCTTACCGGGACAGGGGGTGGAGAGACCCAGTACTTC. It specifies CAWSALTGTGGGETQYF.

The chain couples TRBV19 to TRBJ2-7, with D tentatively TRBD2 (6 bases). Germline V gene data show CDR1 as LNHDA and CDR2 as SQIVND (reference sequence). The CDR3 consists of 14 residues. V lost 10 bases to trimming and J lost 1 base, with 17 bases between them. CDR3 region: CATTPGTASYEQYF. The CDR3 bases are TGTGCCACCACACCCGGGACTGCTTCCTACGAGCAGTACTTC.